Below, 14 T cell receptor beta chains from the same sample are listed, as sequenced in a study of monozygotic twins with inflammatory bowel disease. After re-calling the 5' RACE reads, TCRdb lists one entry per CDR3 protein, DNA absent. The sample has more than 300,000 distinct CDR3 sequences. Sequences were obtained from blood. These receptor sequences come from a human donor with ulcerative colitis or Crohn's disease, or a healthy co-twin of an affected twin (not recorded which).

The rearrangement links TRBV7-3 to TRBJ2-1; lacking DNA, the TRBD2 call made by TCRdb goes unchecked. This CDR3 has 15 residues. The germline CDR1 and CDR2 sequences are SGHTA and FQGTGA. CDR3 sequence: CASSLMGHSYNEQFF.

V and J are TRBV7-9 and TRBJ2-2; TCRdb calls TRBD2, which cannot be checked without DNA. Germline-derived CDR1 and CDR2 are SEHNR and FQNEAQ (reference sequence). The CDR3 length is 14 residues. The CDR3: CASSFQRGTGELFF.

The V call is TRBV7-2, the J call TRBJ1-1; absent DNA, TCRdb's TRBD1 call cannot be checked. The germline CDR1 and CDR2 sequences are SGHTA and FQGNSA. This CDR3 has 15 residues. This CDR3 reads CASSSTQGGPQKAFF.

CDR3 protein: CASSEAYEQYF. This sequence joins TRBV2 and TRBJ2-7. Germline V gene lookup returns CDR1 SNHLY and CDR2 FYNNEI. The length of the CDR3 is 11 residues.

The chain combines TRBV28 with TRBJ1-1. Germline loops: CDR1 MDHEN, CDR2 SYDVKM. CDR3 length: 11 residues. The CDR3 loop reads CASSLTAEAFF.

The chain joins TRBV12-3 or TRBV12-4 to TRBJ1-5; checking the TCRdb D call of TRBD1 is not possible without DNA. The CDR3 contains 14 residues. This CDR3 reads CASSRTGGHQPQHF.

The chain links TRBV5-1 to TRBJ2-7; there is no DNA to check the TCRdb D call of TRBD1. The CDR3 has 14 amino acids. Per germline, CDR1 SGHRS and CDR2 YFSETQ. CDR3 amino acids: CASSGRDRAYEQYF.

V gene TRBV7-2 combines with J gene TRBJ2-2; the D call from TCRdb, TRBD1, cannot be confirmed without DNA. Germline CDR1 is SGHTA and CDR2 is FQGNSA. The CDR3 has 17 amino acids. The CDR3 here is CASSLEGDRGRTGDLFF.

This CDR3 is CASSPTGQTQYF. The V call is TRBV12-3 or TRBV12-4, the J call TRBJ2-3; TCRdb reports TRBD1, a call that lacks DNA to check it against. This CDR3 spans 12 amino acids.

The rearrangement links TRBV18 to TRBJ2-2. Germline V lookup: CDR1 KGHSH, CDR2 LQKENI. The CDR3 is made up of 13 amino acids. CDR3 residues: CASSPGTFGELFF.

The chain employs TRBV11-2 and TRBJ2-5; TCRdb outputs TRBD1, but without DNA this stays unchecked. The V gene's germline CDR1 is SGHAT and CDR2 FQNNGV. The length of the CDR3 is 16 residues. The CDR3 sequence: CASSLSRGQEVKTQYF.

The chain links TRBV7-2 to TRBJ2-1; the TRBD1 assignment by TCRdb is unverifiable without DNA. Germline CDR1 reads SGHTA; CDR2 reads FQGNSA. The CDR3 is 14 residues long. The CDR3 sequence: CASSPPVRLNEQFF.

The chain employs TRBV20-1 and TRBJ2-2. CDR1 DFQATT and CDR2 SNEGSKA come from the germline V gene (reference sequence). This CDR3 contains 16 residues. CDR3 region: CSAIDNRITNTGELFF.

The V call is TRBV13, the J call TRBJ2-7; TCRdb gives TRBD1 as the D gene, but with no DNA this cannot be confirmed. This CDR3 spans 13 amino acids. Germline V gene sequence: CDR1 PRHDT, CDR2 FYEKMQ (reference sequence). Here the CDR3 reads CASSLGGGLEQYF.